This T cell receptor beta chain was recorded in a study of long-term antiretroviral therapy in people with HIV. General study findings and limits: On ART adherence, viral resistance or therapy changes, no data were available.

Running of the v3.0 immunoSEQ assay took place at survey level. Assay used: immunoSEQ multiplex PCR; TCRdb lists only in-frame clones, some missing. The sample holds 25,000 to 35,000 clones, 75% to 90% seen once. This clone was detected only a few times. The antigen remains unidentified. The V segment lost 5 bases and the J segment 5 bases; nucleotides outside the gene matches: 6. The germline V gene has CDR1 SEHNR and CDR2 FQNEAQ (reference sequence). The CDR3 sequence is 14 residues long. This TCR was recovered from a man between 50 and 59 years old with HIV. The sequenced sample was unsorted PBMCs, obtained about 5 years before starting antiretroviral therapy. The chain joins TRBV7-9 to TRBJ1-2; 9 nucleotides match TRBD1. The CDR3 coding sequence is TGTGCCAGCAGCCCAGCCGGGACAGGGTATGGCTACACCTTC. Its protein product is CASSPAGTGYGYTF.